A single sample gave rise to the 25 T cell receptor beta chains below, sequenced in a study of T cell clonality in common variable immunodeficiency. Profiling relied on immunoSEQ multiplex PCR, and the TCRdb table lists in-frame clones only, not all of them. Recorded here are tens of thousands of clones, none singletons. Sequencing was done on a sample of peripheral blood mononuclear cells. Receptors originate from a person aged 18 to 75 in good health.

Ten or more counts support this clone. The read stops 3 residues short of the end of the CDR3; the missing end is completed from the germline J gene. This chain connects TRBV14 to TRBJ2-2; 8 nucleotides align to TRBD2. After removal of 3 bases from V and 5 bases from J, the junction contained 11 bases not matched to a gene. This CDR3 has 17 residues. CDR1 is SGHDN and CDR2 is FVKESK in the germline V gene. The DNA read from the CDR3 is TGTGCCAGCAGCCAGGGGTCAGCGGGAGCGGGAACCGGGGAG. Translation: CASSQGSAGAGTGE. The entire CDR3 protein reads CASSQGSAGAGTGELFF.

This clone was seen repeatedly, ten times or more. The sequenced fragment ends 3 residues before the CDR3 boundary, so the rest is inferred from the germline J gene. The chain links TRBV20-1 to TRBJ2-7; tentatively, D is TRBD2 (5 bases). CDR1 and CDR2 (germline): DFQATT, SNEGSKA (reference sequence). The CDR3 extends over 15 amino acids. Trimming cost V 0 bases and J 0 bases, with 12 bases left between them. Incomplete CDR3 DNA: TGCAGTGCTAGAGATCAAAGCGGTAGCTCCTACGAG. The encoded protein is CSARDQSGSSYE. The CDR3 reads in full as CSARDQSGSSYEQYF.

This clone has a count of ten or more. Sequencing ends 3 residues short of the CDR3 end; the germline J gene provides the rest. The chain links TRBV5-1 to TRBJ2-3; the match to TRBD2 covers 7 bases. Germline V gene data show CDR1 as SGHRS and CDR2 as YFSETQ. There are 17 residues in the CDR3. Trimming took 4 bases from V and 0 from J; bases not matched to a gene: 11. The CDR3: CASSTPTSEPSTDTQYF. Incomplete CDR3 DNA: TGCGCCAGCAGCACCCCTACTAGCGAACCTAGCACAGATACG.

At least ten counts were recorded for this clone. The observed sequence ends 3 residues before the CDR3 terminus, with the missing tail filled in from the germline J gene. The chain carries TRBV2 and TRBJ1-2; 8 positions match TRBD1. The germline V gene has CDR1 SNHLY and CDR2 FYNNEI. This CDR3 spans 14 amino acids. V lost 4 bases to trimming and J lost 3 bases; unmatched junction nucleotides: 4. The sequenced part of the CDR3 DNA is TGTGCCAGCAGTGGGGACAGGTTCGACTATGGC. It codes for CASSGDRFDYG. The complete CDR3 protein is CASSGDRFDYGYTF.

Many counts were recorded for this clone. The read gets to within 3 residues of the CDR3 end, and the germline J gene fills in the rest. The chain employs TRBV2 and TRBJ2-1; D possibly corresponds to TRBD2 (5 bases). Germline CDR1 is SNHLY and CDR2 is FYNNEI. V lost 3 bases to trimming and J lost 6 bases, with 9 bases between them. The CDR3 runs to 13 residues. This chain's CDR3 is CASSDRAVNEQFF. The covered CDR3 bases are TGTGCCAGCAGTGATAGAGCGGTCAATGAG.

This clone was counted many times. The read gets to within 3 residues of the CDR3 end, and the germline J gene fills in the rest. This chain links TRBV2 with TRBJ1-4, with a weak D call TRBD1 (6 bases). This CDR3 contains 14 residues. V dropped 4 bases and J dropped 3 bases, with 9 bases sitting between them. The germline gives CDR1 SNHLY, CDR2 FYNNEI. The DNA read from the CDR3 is TGTGCCAGCAGTGGCCAGGGGTCTAATGAAAAA. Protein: CASSGQGSNEK. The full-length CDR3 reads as CASSGQGSNEKLFF.

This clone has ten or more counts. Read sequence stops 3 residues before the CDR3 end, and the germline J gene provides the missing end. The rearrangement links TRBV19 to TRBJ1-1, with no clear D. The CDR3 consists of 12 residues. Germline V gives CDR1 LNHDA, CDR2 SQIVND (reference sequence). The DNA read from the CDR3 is TGTGCCAGTAGCGATACACCAAGAGAA. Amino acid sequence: CASSDTPRE. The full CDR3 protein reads CASSDTPREAFF.

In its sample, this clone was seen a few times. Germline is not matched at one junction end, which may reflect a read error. The CDR3 loop is CAWTVQETQYF. The sequenced part of the CDR3 DNA is TGTGCTTGGACGGTCCAAGAGACG. The chain links TRBV30 to TRBJ2-3; no clear D gene. The CDR3 end is not reached by the read, which stops 3 residues before it; the germline J gene fills it in. The CDR3 covers 11 residues. The V gene's germline CDR1 is GTSNPN and CDR2 SVGIG (reference sequence).

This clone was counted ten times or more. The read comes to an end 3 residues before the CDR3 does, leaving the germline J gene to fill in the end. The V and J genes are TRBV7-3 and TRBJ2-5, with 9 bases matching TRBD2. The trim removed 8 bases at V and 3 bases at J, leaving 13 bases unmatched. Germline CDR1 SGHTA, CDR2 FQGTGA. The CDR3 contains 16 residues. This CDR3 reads CASGPSGINGEETQYF. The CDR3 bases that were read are TGTGCCAGCGGTCCTAGCGGGATAAACGGCGAAGAGACC.

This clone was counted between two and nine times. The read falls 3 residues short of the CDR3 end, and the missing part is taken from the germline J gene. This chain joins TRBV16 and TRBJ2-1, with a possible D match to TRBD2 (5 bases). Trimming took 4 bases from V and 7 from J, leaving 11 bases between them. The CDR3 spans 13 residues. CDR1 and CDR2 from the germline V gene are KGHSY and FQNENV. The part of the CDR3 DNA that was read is TGTGCCAGCAGCCGGAGCCCGGGGAATGAG. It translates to CASSRSPGNE. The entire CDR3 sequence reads CASSRSPGNEQFF.

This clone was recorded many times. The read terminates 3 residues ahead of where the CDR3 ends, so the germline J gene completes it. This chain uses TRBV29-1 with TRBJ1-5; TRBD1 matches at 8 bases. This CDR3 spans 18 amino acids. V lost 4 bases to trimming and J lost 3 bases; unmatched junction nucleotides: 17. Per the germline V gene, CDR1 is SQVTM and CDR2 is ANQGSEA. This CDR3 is CSVGLSRGQARPNQPQHF. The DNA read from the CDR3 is TGCAGCGTTGGATTGTCGAGGGGACAGGCCAGGCCCAATCAGCCC.

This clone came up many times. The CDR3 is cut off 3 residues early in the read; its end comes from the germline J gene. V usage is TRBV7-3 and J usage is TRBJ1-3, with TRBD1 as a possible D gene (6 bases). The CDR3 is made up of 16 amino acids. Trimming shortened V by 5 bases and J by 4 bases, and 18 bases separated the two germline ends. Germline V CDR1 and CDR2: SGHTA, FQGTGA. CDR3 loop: CASSPNPPGEGNTIYF. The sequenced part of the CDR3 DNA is TGTGCCAGCAGCCCCAACCCCCCAGGGGAAGGAAACACC.

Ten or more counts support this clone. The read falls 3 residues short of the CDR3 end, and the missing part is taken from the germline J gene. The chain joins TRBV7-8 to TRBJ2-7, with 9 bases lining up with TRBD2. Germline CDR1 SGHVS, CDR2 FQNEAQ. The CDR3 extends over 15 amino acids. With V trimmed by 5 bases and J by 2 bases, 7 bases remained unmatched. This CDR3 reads CASSRRLAGPYEQYF. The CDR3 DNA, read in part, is TGTGCCAGCAGCCGTAGGCTAGCGGGACCCTACGAG.

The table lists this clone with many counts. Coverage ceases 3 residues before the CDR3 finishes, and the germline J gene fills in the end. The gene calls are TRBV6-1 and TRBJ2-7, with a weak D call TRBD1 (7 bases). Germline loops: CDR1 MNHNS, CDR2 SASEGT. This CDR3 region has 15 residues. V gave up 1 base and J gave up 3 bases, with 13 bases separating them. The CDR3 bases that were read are TGTGCCAGCAGTGAAGGAGGCAGGGGGGTCTACGAG. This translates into CASSEGGRGVYE. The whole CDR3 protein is CASSEGGRGVYEQYF.

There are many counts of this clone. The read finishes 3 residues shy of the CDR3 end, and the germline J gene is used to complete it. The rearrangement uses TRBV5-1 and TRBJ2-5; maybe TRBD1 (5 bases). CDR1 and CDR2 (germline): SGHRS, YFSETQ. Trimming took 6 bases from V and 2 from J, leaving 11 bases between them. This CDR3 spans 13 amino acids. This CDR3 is CASKSGWQETQYF. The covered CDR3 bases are TGCGCCAGCAAATCAGGGTGGCAAGAGACC.

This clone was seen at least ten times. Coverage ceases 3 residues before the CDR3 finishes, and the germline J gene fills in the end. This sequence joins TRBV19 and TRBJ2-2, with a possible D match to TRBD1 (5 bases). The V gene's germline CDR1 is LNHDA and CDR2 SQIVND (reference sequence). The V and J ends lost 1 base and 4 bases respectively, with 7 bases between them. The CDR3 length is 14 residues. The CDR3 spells CASSIGQSTGELFF. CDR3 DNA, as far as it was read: TGTGCCAGTAGTATAGGACAGTCCACCGGGGAG. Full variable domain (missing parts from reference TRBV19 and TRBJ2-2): DGGITQSPKYLFRKEGQNVTLSCEQNLNHDAMYWYRQDPGQGLRLIYYSQIVNDFQKGDIAEGYSVSREKKESFPLTVTSAQKNPTAFYLCASSIGQSTGELFFGEGSRLTVL.

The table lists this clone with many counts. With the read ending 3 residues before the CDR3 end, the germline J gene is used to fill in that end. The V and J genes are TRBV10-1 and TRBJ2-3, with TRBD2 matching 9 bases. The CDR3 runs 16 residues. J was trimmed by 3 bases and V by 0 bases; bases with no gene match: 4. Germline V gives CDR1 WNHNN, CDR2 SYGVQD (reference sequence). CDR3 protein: CASSESYLAGTDTQYF. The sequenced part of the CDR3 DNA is TGCGCCAGCAGTGAGTCTTATCTAGCGGGAACAGATACG.

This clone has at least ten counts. CDR3 region: CSATDAGTRTYEQYF. The CDR3 bases that were read are TGCAGTGCTACCGATGCCGGGACTAGAACCTACGAG. This chain joins TRBV20-1 and TRBJ2-7, with TRBD2 matching 8 bases. The missing CDR3 end, 3 residues past where the read stops, is filled in from the germline J gene. The CDR3 is 15 residues long. The trim removed 4 bases at V and 2 bases at J, leaving 10 bases unmatched. Germline V gene lookup returns CDR1 DFQATT and CDR2 SNEGSKA (reference sequence).

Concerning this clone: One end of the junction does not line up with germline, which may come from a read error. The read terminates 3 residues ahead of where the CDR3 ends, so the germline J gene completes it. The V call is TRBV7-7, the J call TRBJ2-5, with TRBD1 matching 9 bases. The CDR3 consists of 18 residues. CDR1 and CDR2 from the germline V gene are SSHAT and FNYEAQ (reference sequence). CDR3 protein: CASSLGTGNGVGTDTQYF. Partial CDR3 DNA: TGTGCTAGCAGCTTAGGGACAGGGAACGGGGTCGGCACAGATACC.

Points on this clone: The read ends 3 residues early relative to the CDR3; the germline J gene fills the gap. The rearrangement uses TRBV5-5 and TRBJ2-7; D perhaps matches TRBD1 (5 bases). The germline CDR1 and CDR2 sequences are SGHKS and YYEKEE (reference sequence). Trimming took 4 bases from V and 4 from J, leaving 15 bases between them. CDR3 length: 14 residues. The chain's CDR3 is CASSSSAGKYEQYF. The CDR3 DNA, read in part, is TGTGCCAGCAGCAGTTCCGCAGGGAAGTACGAG.

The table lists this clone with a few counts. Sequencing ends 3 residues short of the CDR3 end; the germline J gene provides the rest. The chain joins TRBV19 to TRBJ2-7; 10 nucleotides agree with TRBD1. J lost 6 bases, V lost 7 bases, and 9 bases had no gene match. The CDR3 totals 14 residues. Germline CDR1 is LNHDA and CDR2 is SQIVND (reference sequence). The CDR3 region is CASNPRQGAGEQYF. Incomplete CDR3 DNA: TGTGCCAGTAACCCGCGACAGGGGGCCGGCGAG.

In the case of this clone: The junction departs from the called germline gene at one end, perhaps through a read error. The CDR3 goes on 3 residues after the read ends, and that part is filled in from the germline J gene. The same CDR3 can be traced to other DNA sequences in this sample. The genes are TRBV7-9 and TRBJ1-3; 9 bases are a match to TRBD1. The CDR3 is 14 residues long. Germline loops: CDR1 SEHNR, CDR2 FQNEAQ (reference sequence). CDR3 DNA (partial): TGTGCCAGCAGCTTGTGGACAGGGGCAAACACG. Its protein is CASSLWTGANT. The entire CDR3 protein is CASSLWTGANTIYF. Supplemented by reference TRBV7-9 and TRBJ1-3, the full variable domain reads DTGVSQNPRHKITKRGQNVTFRCDPISEHNRLYWYRQTLGQGPEFLTYFQNEAQLEKSRLLSDRFSAERPKGSFSTLEIQRTEQGDSAMYLCASSLWTGANTIYFGEGSWLTVV.

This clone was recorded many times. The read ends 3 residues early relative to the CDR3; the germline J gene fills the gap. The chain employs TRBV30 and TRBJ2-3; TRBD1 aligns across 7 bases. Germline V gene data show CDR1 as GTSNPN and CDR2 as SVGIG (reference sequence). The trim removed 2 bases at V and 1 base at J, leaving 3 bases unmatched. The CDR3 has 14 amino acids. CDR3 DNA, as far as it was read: TGTGCCTGGAGTCGACAGGGAGGCACAGATACG. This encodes CAWSRQGGTDT. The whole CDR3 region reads CAWSRQGGTDTQYF. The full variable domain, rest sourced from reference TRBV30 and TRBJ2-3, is SQTIHQWPATLVQPVGSPLSLECTVEGTSNPNLYWYRQAAGRGLQLLFYSVGIGQISSEVPQNLSASRPQDRQFILSSKKLLLSDSGFYLCAWSRQGGTDTQYFGPGTRLTVL.

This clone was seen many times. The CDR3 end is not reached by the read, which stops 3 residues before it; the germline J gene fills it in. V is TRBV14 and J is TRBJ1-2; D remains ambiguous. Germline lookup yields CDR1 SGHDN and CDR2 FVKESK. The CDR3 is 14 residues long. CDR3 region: CASSQMSTDQGYTF. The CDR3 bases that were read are TGTGCCAGCAGCCAAATGTCCACCGATCAGGGC.

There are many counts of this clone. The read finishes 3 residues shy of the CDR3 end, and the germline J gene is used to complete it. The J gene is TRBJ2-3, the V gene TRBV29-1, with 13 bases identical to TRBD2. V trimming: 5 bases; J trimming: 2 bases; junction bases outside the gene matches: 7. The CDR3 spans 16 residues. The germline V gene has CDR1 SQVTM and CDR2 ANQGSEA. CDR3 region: CSVRPTSGRATDTQYF. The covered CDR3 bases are TGCAGCGTTAGACCAACTAGCGGGAGGGCCACAGATACG.